The 6 T cell receptor beta chains below come from one sample, sequenced in a study of response to subunit inactivated influenza vaccine. From the RT-PCR reads, TCRdb called clonotypes with MiXCR, one entry per CDR3 protein. This table has around 530,000 distinct CDR3 sequences, about 17% appearing once. Sequencing used CD4+ T cells sorted from PBMCs, obtained less than 30 months after vaccination. Receptor source: a man aged 45 to 75 who received an inactivated influenza vaccine.

The rearrangement links TRBV20-1 to TRBJ1-1, with a tentative D call TRBD1 (5 bases). This CDR3 is 13 amino acids long. Germline assignment: CDR1 DFQATT and CDR2 SNEGSKA (reference sequence). Trimming removed 3 bases at V and 1 base at J, with 9 bases between. The CDR3 region is CSARRGQNTEAFF. In DNA form, the CDR3 reads TGCAGTGCTAGGCGCGGACAGAACACTGAAGCTTTCTTT.

In its sample, this clonotype was seen a few times. The gene calls are TRBV12-3 or TRBV12-4 and TRBJ2-6; unclear D gene. V was trimmed by 3 bases and J by 4 bases, leaving 4 bases between them. The CDR3 contains 13 residues. The CDR3 is CASSLKGANVLTF. The CDR3 region has the DNA TGTGCCAGCAGTTTGAAAGGGGCCAACGTCCTGACTTTC.

CDR3 sequence reads: CASSLSGARRDTQYF. CDR3 in DNA: TGTGCCAGCAGCCTTAGCGGGGCCCGGCGGGATACGCAGTATTTT. The chain has TRBV7-3 and TRBJ2-3, with TRBD2 matching 8 bases. This CDR3 has 15 amino acids. Germline assignment: CDR1 SGHTA and CDR2 FQGTGA. J was trimmed by 6 bases and V by 5 bases; bases with no gene match: 10.

This clonotype turned up a few times. This chain uses TRBV15 with TRBJ1-1; D ambiguous. The CDR3 has 14 amino acids. Trimming removed 4 bases from V and 1 base from J, with 10 bases in between. CDR1 and CDR2 (germline): LNHNV, YYDKDF (reference sequence). CDR3 sequence reads: CATSKSTGNTEAFF. CDR3 in DNA: TGTGCCACCAGCAAATCGACGGGGAACACTGAAGCTTTCTTT.

The rearrangement links TRBV6-2 or TRBV6-3 to TRBJ2-1; D possibly corresponds to TRBD2 (6 bases). V shed 4 bases and J shed 8 bases, with 12 bases lying between them. The CDR3 is 13 residues long. Per the germline V gene, CDR1 is MNHEY and CDR2 is SVGEGT. This CDR3 reads CASSLTSWDEQFF. CDR3 DNA: TGTGCCAGCAGTTTAACTAGCTGGGATGAGCAGTTCTTC.

This clonotype was observed a handful of times. The rearrangement links TRBV29-1 to TRBJ1-3; D gene uncertain. The germline V and J ends were trimmed by 1 base and 4 bases, with 11 bases remaining between them. The CDR3 is 14 residues long. Germline assignment: CDR1 SQVTM and CDR2 ANQGSEA. CDR3 nucleotides: TGCAGCGTTGAAGGGGGATCGGCCGGAAACACCATATATTTT. It translates to CSVEGGSAGNTIYF.